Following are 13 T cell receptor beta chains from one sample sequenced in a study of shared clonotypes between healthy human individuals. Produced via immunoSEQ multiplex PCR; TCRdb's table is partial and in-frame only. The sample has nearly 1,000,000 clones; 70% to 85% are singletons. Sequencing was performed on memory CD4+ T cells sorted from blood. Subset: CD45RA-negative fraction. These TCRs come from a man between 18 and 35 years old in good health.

CDR3 coding DNA: TGTGCCTGGAGTTCACCCATCGGCGGATTTTCCTCTGGAAACACCATATATTTT. Translated: CAWSSPIGGFSSGNTIYF. The chain links TRBV30 to TRBJ1-3; D is uncertain. V gave up 2 bases and J gave up 0 bases, with 20 bases separating them. Looked up from germline, CDR1 is GTSNPN and CDR2 is SVGIG (reference sequence). This CDR3 is 18 amino acids long.

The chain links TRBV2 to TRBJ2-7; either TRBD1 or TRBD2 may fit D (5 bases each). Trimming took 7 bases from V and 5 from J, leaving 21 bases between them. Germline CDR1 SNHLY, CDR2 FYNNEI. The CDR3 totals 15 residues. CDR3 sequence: CASTLIGAGNNEQYF. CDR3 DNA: TGTGCCAGCACGTTGATCGGGGCAGGGAACAACGAGCAGTACTTC. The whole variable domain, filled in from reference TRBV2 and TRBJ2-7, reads EPEVTQTPSHQVTQMGQEVILRCVPISNHLYFYWYRQILGQKVEFLVSFYNNEISEKSEIFDDQFSVERPDGSNFTLKIRSTKLEDSAMYFCASTLIGAGNNEQYFGPGTRLTVT.

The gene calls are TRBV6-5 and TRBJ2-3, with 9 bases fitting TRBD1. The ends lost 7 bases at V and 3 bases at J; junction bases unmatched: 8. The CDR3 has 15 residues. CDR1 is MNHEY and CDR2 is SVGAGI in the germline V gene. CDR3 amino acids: CASTWDRAMTDTQYF. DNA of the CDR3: TGTGCCAGCACTTGGGACAGGGCTATGACAGATACGCAGTATTTT.

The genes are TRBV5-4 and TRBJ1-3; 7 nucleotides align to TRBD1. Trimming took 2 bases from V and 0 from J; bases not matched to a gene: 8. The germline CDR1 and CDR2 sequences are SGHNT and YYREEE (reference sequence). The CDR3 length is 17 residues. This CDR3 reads CASSFDKTGSSGNTIYF. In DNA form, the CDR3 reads TGTGCCAGCAGCTTCGATAAGACAGGGAGCTCTGGAAACACCATATATTTT.

The CDR3 DNA follows: TGTGCCAGCAGTGAGAGACAGGGGCTTTCCGAAGCTTTCTTT. Amino acid sequence: CASSERQGLSEAFF. This sequence joins TRBV6-1 and TRBJ1-1, with 8 bases identical to TRBD1. Germline loops: CDR1 MNHNS, CDR2 SASEGT. The CDR3 sequence is 14 residues long. J was trimmed by 8 bases and V by 3 bases; bases with no gene match: 8.

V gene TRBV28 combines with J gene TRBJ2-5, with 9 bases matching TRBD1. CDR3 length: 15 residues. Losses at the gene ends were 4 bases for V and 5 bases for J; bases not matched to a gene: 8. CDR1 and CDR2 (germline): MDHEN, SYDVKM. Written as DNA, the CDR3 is TGTGCCAGCAGTTCTCCTGGGACAGGGAGTGAGACCCAGTACTTC. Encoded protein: CASSSPGTGSETQYF. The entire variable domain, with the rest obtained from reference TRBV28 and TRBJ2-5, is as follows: DVKVTQSSRYLVKRTGEKVFLECVQDMDHENMFWYRQDPGLGLRLIYFSYDVKMKEKGDIPEGYSVSREKKERFSLILESASTNQTSMYLCASSSPGTGSETQYFGPGTRLLVL.

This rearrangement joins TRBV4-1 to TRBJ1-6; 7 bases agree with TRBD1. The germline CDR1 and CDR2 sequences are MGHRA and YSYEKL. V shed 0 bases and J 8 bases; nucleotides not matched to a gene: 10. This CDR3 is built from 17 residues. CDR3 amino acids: CASSQDRGQRGYSPLHF. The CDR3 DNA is TGCGCCAGCAGCCAAGATAGGGGACAGAGGGGATATTCACCCCTCCACTTT.

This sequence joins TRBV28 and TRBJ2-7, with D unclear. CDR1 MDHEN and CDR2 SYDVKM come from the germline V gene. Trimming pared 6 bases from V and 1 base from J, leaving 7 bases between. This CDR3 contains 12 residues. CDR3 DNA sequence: TGTGCCAGCAGATCCATTTCCTACGAGCAGTACTTC. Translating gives CASRSISYEQYF.

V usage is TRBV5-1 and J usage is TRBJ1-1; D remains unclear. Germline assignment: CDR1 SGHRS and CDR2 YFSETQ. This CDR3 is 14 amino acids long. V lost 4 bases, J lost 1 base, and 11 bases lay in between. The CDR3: CASSAKTRNTEAFF. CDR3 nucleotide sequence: TGCGCCAGCAGCGCGAAAACAAGGAACACTGAAGCTTTCTTT. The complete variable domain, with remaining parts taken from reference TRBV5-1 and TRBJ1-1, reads KAGVTQTPRYLIKTRGQQVTLSCSPISGHRSVSWYQQTPGQGLQFLFEYFSETQRNKGNFPGRFSGRQFSNSRSEMNVSTLELGDSALYLCASSAKTRNTEAFFGQGTRLTVV.

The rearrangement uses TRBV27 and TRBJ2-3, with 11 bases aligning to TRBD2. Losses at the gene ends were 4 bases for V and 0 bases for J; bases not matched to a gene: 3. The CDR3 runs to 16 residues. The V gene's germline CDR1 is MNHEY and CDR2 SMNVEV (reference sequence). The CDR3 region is CASSSTSGASTDTQYF. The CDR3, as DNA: TGTGCCAGCAGTTCGACTAGCGGGGCTAGCACAGATACGCAGTATTTT.

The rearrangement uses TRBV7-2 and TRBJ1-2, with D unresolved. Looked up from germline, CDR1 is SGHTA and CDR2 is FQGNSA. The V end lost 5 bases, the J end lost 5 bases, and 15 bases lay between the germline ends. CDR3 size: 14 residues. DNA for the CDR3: TGTGCCAGCAGCAGCGGCGGAATTTTATATGGCTACACCTTC. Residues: CASSSGGILYGYTF.

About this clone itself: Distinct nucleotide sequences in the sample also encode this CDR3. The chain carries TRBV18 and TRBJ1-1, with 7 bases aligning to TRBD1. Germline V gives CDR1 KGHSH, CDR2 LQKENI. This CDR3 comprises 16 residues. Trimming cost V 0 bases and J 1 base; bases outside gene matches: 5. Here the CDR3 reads CASSPPVQGGNTEAFF. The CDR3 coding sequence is TGTGCCAGCTCACCACCGGTCCAGGGGGGGAACACTGAAGCTTTCTTT.

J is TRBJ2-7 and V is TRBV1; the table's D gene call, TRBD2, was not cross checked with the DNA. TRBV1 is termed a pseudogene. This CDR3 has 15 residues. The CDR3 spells CTSSQGLAGSYEQYF. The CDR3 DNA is TGCACCAGCAGCCAGGGGCTAGCGGGCTCCTACGAGCAGTACTTC.